Described below is a single T cell receptor beta chain sequence and its context. The CDR3 contains 13 residues. Trimming left V 1 base short and J 6 bases short, with 10 bases between. CDR1 is GTSNPN, CDR2 SVGIG, per germline (reference sequence). The data originate from a study of preoperative IRX-2 immunotherapy in early breast cancer. TCRdb's table, derived via immunoSEQ multiplex PCR, lists solely in-frame clones and lacks some. In the table there are thousands of clones, 55% to 80% of which are singletons. The treatment is: preoperative locoregional IRX-2 cytokine immunotherapy. Samples came from a phase Ib trial of preoperative locoregional IRX-2 cytokine immunotherapy.

The chain is built from TRBV30 and TRBJ1-5; D uncertain. The clonotype was recovered from a human donor with breast cancer. This material consisted of tumor tissue, taken before IRX-2 immunotherapy. The CDR3 region has the DNA TGTGCCTGGAGTGGCGGAGGGCGTCAGCCCCAGCATTTT. Translated: CAWSGGGRQPQHF.